This T cell receptor (beta chain) derives from a study of response to subunit inactivated influenza vaccine. Regarding the study as a whole: It was the authors' suggestion that each seasonal influenza vaccination recruits few new T cells.

In this sample, this clonotype turned up many times. Its target is unknown. TCRdb itself ran the RT-PCR reads through MiXCR, one entry per CDR3 protein. This sample has over 650,000 distinct CDR3 sequences, with approximately 17% found just once. Trimming removed 3 bases from V and 6 bases from J, with 10 bases in between. Per germline, CDR1 SGHVS and CDR2 FQNEAQ. This CDR3 has 13 residues. Sample: PBMCs from blood, taken roughly 5 days after vaccination. The genes are TRBV7-8 and TRBJ2-3; no reliable D call. The source of this sequence is a man aged 50 to 60 who received an inactivated influenza vaccine. CDR3 residues: CASSFQLPDTQYF. For the CDR3, the DNA is TGTGCCAGCAGCTTCCAACTTCCCGATACGCAGTATTTT.